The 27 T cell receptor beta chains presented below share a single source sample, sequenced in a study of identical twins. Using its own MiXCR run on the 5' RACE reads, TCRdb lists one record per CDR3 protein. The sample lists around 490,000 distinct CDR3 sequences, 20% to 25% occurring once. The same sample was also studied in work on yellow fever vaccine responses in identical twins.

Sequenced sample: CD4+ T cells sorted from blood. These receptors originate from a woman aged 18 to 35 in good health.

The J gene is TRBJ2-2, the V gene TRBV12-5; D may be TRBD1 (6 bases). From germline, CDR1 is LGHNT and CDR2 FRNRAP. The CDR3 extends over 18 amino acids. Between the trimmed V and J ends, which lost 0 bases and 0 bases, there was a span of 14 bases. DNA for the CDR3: TGTGCTAGTGGTTTGGTACGCTTTGGGGGCGCGAACACCGGGGAGCTGTTTTTT. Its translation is CASGLVRFGGANTGELFF.

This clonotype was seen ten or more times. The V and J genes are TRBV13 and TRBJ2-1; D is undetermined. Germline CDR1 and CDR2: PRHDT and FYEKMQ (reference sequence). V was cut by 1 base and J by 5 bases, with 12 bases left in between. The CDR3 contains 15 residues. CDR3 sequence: CASSLVGKPNNEQFF. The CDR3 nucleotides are TGTGCCAGCAGCTTAGTTGGGAAGCCTAACAATGAGCAGTTCTTC.

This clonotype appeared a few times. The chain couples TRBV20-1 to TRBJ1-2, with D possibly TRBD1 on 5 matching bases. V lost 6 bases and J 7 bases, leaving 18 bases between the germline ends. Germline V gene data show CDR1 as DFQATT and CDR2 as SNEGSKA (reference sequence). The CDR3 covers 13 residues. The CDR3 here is CSAKLGGLLGYTF. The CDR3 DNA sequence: TGCAGTGCCAAACTTGGGGGGTTACTTGGCTACACCTTC.

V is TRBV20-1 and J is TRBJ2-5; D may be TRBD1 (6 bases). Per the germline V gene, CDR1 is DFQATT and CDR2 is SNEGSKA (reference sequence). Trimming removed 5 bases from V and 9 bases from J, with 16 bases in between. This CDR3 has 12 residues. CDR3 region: CSADTGFEAQYF. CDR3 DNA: TGCAGTGCTGATACAGGGTTTGAGGCCCAGTACTTC.

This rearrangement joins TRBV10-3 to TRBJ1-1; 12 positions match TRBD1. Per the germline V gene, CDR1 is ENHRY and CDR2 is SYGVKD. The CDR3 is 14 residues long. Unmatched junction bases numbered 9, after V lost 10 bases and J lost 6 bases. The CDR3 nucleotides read TGTGCCACCACACCGGGACAGGGGGCTTCTGAAGCTTTCTTT. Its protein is CATTPGQGASEAFF.

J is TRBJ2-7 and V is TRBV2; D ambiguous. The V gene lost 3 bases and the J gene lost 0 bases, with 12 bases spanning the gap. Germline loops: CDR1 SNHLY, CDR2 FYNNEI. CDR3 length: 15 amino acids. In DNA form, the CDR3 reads TGTGCCAGCAGTGACGGTGCGGCTGGCTCCTACGAGCAGTACTTC. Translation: CASSDGAAGSYEQYF.

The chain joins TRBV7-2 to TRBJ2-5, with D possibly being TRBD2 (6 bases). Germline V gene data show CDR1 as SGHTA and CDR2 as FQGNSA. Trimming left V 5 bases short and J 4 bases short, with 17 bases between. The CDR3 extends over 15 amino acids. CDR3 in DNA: TGTGCCAGCAGCAAAGGGACTCTCCCAAGAGAGACCCAGTACTTC. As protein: CASSKGTLPRETQYF. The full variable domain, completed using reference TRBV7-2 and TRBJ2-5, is GAGVSQSPSNKVTEKGKDVELRCDPISGHTALYWYRQSLGQGLEFLIYFQGNSAPDKSGLPSDRFSAERTGGSVSTLTIQRTQQEDSAVYLCASSKGTLPRETQYFGPGTRLLVL.

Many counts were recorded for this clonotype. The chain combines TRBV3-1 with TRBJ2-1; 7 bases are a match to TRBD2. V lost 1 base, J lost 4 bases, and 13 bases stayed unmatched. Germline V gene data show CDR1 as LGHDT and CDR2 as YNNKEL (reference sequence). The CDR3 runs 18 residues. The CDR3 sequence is CASSQGGRVAGTYNEQFF. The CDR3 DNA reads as TGTGCCAGCAGCCAAGGGGGAAGGGTAGCGGGCACTTACAATGAGCAGTTCTTC.

The CDR3 spells CASGPWGTDTQYF. DNA for the CDR3: TGCGCCAGCGGGCCCTGGGGCACAGATACGCAGTATTTT. The V gene is TRBV5-1, the J gene TRBJ2-3; D unclear. Germline V CDR1 and CDR2: SGHRS, YFSETQ. V was cut by 7 bases and J by 1 base, with 10 bases left in between. This CDR3 is built from 13 residues.

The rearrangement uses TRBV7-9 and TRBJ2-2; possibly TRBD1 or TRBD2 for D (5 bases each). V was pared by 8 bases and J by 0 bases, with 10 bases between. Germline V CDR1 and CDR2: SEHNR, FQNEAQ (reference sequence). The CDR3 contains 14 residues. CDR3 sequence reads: CASEGSTNTGELFF. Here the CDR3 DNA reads TGTGCCAGCGAGGGGAGTACGAACACCGGGGAGCTGTTTTTT.

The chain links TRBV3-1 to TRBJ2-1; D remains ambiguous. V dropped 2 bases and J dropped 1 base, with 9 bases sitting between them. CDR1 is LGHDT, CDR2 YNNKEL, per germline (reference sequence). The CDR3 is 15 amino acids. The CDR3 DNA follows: TGTGCCAGCAGCCAAACTTCTAATTCCTACAATGAGCAGTTCTTC. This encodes CASSQTSNSYNEQFF.

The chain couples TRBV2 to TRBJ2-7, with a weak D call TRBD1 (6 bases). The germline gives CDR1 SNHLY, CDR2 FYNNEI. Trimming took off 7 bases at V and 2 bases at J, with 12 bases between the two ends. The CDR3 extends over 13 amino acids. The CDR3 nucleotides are TGTGCCAGCACGCGGACAGAACCCTACGAGCAGTACTTC. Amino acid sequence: CASTRTEPYEQYF.

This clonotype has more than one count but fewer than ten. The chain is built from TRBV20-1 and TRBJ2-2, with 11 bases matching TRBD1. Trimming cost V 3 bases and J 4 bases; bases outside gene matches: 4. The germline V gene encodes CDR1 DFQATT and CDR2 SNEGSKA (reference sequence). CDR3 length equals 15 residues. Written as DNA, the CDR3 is TGCAGTGCTAGCCCGGGACAGGGGGTCACCGGGGAGCTGTTTTTT. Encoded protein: CSASPGQGVTGELFF.

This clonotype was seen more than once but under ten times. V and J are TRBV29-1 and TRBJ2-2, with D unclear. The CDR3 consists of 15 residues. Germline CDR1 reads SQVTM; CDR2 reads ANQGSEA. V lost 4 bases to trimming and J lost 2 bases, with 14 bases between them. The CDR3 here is CSVAVGSTNTGELFF. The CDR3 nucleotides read TGCAGCGTTGCCGTGGGATCCACTAACACCGGGGAGCTGTTTTTT.

The CDR3 sequence is CASSGPGILGRELFF. CDR3 in DNA: TGTGCCAGCAGTGGCCCCGGCATCCTCGGGCGGGAGCTGTTTTTT. The rearrangement links TRBV25-1 to TRBJ2-2; D ambiguous. V was pared by 4 bases and J by 9 bases, with 18 bases between. The CDR3 is made up of 15 amino acids. Germline-derived CDR1 and CDR2 are MGHDK and SYGVNS.

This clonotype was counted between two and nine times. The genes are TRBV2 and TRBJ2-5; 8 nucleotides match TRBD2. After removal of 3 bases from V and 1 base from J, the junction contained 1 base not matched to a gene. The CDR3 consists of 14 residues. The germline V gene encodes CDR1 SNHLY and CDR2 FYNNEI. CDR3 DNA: TGTGCCAGCAGTGATAGCGGGGCCCAAGAGACCCAGTACTTC. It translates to CASSDSGAQETQYF.

The CDR3 DNA reads as TGTGCCAGCAGCGACAGAGGGATTGGGGAGCAGTACTTC. It codes for CASSDRGIGEQYF. The chain links TRBV7-3 to TRBJ2-7; D is perhaps TRBD1 or TRBD2 (5 bases each). Deletions cut 5 bases from V and 7 bases from J, with 15 bases between. There are 13 residues in the CDR3. Germline CDR1 SGHTA, CDR2 FQGTGA.

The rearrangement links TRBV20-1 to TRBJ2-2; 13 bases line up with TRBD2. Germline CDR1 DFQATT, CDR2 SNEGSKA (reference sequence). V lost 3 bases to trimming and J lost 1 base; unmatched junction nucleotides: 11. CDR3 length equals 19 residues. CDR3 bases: TGCAGTGCTAGTTTCTTGCGACTAGCGGGGGGCAAGAACACCGGGGAGCTGTTTTTT. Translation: CSASFLRLAGGKNTGELFF.

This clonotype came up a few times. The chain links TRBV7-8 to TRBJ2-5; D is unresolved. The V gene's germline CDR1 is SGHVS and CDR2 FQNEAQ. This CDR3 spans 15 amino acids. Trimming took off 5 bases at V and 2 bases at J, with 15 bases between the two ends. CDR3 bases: TGTGCCAGCAGCCCACCTCGAGTAGGGCAAGAGACCCAGTACTTC. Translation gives CASSPPRVGQETQYF.

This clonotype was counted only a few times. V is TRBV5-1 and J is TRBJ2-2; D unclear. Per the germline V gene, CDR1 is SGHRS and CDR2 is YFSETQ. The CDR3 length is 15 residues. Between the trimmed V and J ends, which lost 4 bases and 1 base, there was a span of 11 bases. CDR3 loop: CASSALGENTGELFF. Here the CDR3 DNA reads TGCGCCAGCAGCGCCCTTGGCGAGAACACCGGGGAGCTGTTTTTT.

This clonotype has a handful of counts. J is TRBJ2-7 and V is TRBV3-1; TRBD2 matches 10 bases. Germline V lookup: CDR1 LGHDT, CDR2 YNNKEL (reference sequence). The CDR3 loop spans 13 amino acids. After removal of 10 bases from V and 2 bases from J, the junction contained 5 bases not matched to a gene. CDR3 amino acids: CATSGSIPYEQYF. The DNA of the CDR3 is TGTGCCACTAGCGGGAGCATCCCCTACGAGCAGTACTTC.

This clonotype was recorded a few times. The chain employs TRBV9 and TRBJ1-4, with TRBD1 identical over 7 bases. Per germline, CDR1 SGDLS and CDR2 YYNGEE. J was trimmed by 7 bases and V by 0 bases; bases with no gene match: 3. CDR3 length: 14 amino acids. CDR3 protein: CASSVGQGGEKLFF. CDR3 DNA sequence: TGTGCCAGCAGCGTAGGACAGGGAGGTGAAAAACTGTTTTTT.

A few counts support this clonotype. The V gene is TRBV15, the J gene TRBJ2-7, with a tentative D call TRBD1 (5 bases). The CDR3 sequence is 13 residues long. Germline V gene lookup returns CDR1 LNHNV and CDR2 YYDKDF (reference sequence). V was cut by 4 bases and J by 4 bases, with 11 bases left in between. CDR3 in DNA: TGTGCCACCAGCAAAGACAGTGGGTACGAGCAGTACTTC. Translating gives CATSKDSGYEQYF. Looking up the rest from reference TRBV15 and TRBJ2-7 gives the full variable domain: DAMVIQNPRYQVTQFGKPVTLSCSQTLNHNVMYWYQQKSSQAPKLLFHYYDKDFNNEADTPDNFQSRRPNTSFCFLDIRSPGLGDTAMYLCATSKDSGYEQYFGPGTRLTVT.

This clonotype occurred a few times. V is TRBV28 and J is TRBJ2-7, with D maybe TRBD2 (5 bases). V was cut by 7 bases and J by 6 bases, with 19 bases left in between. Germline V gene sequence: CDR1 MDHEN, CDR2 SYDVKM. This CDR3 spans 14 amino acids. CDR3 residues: CASTMAGVQREQYF. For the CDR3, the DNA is TGTGCCAGCACGATGGCCGGGGTGCAACGCGAGCAGTACTTC.

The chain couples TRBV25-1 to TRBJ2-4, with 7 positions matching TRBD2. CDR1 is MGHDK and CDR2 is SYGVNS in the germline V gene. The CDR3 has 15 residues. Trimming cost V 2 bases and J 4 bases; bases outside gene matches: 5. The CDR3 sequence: CASSEGGRGKNIQYF. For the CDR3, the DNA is TGTGCCAGCAGTGAAGGTGGGCGGGGGAAAAACATTCAGTACTTC.

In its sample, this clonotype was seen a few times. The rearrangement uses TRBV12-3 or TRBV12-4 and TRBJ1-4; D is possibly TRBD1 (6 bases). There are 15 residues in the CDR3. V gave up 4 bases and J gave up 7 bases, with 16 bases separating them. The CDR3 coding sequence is TGTGCCAGCAGTTCGGGGGCCAGGGGAGGTGAAAAACTGTTTTTT. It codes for CASSSGARGGEKLFF.

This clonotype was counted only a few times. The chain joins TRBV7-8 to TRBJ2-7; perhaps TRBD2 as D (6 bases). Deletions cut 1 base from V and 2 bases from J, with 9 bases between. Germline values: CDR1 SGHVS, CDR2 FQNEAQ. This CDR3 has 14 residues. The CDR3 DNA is TGTGCCAGCAGCTTAGGGGGGAGGACCTACGAGCAGTACTTC. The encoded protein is CASSLGGRTYEQYF.